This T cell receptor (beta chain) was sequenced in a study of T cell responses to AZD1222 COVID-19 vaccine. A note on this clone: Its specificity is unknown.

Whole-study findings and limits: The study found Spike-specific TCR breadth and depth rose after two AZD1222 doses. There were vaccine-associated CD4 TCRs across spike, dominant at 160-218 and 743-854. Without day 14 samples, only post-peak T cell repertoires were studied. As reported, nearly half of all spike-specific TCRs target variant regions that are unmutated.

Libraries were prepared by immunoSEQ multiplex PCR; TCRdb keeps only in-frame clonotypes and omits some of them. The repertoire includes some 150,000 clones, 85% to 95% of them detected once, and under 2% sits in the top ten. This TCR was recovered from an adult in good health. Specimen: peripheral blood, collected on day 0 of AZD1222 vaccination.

CDR3 in amino acids: CASSYLSAGEAFF. CDR3 DNA sequence: TGTGCCAGCAGTTACCTTAGTGCCGGTGAAGCTTTCTTT. The chain combines TRBV6-5 with TRBJ1-1; no clear D gene. Trimming took 2 bases from V and 7 from J, leaving 11 bases between them. The CDR3 consists of 13 residues. The germline gives CDR1 MNHEY, CDR2 SVGAGI.